These 3 T cell receptor beta chains share one sample of origin, sequenced in a study of response to subunit inactivated influenza vaccine. Each CDR3 protein gets one entry after TCRdb re-called the RT-PCR reads with MiXCR. Seen here are roughly 710,000 distinct CDR3 sequences, 14% observed once, and the top ten hold roughly 7.6%. The starting material was PBMCs from blood, obtained less than 15 days before vaccination. The receptors were sampled from a man aged 50-59 years who received an inactivated influenza vaccine.

This chain uses TRBV21-1 with TRBJ2-1; TRBD1 is the table's D call, not checked against the DNA. TRBV21-1 represents a pseudogene. This CDR3 has 16 residues. The DNA of the CDR3 is TGTGCCAGCAGCAAGATAGGGGGCAAAACCTACAATGAGCAGTTCTTC. Amino acid sequence: CASSKIGGKTYNEQFF.

The CDR3 loop reads CASETGDLYNEQFF. The CDR3 DNA reads as TGTGCCAGTGAGACAGGAGACCTCTACAATGAGCAGTTCTTC. This chain links TRBV2 with TRBJ2-1; TRBD1 might be the D (6 bases). Per the germline V gene, CDR1 is SNHLY and CDR2 is FYNNEI. The V gene lost 9 bases and the J gene lost 3 bases, with 15 bases spanning the gap. This CDR3 is 14 amino acids long.

This clonotype was counted a few times. This chain joins TRBV9 and TRBJ2-2; no reliable D call. Trimming shortened V by 0 bases and J by 3 bases, and 12 bases separated the two germline ends. Germline V gene data show CDR1 as SGDLS and CDR2 as YYNGEE. The CDR3 contains 16 residues. The CDR3 reads CASSVAGVWDTGELFF. As DNA, the CDR3 is TGTGCCAGCAGCGTAGCTGGGGTATGGGACACCGGGGAGCTGTTTTTT.